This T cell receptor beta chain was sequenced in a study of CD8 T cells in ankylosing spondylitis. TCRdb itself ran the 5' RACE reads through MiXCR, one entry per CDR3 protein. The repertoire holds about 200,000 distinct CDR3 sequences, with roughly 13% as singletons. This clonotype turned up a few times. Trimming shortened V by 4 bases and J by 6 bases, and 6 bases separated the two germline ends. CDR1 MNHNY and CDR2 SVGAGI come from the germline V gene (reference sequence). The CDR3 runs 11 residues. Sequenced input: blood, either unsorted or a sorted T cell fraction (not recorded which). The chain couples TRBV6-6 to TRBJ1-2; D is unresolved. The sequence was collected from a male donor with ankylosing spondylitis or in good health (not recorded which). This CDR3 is CASSFSNGYTF. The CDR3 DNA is TGTGCCAGCAGTTTCTCGAATGGCTACACCTTC.